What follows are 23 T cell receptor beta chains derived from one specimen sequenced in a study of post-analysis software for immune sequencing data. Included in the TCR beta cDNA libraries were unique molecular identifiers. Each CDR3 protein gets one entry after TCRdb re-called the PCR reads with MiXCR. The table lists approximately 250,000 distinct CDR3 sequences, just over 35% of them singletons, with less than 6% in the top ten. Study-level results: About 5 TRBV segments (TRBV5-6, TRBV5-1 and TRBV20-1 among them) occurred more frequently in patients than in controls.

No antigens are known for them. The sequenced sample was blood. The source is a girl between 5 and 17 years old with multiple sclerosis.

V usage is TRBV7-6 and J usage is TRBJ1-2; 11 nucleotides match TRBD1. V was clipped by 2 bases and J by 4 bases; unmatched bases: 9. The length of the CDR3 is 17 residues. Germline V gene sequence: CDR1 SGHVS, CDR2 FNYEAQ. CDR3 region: CASSLTSGGQGGYGYTF. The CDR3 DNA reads TGTGCCAGCAGCTTAACCTCCGGGGGACAGGGGGGCTATGGCTACACCTTC.

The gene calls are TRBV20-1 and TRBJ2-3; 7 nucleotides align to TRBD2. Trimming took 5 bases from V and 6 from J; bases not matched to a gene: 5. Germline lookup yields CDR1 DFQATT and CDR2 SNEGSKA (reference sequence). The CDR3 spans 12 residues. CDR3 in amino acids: CSAEWEGDTQYF. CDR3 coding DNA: TGCAGTGCTGAGTGGGAGGGGGATACGCAGTATTTT.

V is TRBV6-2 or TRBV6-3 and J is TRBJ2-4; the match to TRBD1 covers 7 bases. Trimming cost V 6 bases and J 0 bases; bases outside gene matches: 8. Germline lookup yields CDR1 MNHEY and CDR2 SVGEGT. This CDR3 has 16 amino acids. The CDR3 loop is CASRPGTVLAKNIQYF. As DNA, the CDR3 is TGTGCCAGCAGACCGGGGACAGTCTTAGCCAAAAACATTCAGTACTTC.

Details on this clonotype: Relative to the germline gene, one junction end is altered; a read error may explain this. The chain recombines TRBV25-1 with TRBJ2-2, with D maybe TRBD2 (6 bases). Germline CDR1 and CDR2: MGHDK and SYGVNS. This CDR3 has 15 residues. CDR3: CAGSELEGPTGELFF. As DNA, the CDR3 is TGTGCCGGCAGTGAATTGGAGGGGCCCACCGGGGAGCTGTTTTTT.

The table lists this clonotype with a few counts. The CDR3 coding sequence is TGTGCCAGTAGTAGACAAACGGGTAACTATGGCTACACCTTC. Residues: CASSRQTGNYGYTF. J is TRBJ1-2 and V is TRBV19, with no clear D. The CDR3 is 14 residues long. The V gene lost 4 bases and the J gene lost 1 base, with 10 bases spanning the gap. Germline V gives CDR1 LNHDA, CDR2 SQIVND (reference sequence).

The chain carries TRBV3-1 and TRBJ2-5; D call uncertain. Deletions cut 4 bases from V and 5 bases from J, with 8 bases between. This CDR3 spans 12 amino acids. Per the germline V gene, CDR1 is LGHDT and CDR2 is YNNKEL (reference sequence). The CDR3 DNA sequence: TGTGCCAGCAGCCGCGTGTGTGAGACCCAGTACTTC. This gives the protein CASSRVCETQYF.

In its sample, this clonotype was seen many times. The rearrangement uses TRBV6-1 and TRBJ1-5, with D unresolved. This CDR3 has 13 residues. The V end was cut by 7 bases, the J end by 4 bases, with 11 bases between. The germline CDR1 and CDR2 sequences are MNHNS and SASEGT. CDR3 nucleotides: TGTGCCAGCACGGACCCACAAAATCAGCCCCAGCATTTT. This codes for CASTDPQNQPQHF.

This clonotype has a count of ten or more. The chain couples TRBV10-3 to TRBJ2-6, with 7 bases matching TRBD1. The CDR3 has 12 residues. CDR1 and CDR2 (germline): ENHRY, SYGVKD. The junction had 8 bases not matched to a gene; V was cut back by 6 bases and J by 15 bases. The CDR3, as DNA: TGTGCCATCAGAGGACAGGCGAAGGGCCTGACTTTC. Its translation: CAIRGQAKGLTF.

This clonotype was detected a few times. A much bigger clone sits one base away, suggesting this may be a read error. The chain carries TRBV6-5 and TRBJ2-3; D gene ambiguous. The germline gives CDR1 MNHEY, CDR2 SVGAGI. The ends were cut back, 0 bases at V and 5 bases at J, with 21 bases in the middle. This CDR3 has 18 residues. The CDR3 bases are TGTGCCAGCAGTTACTCGATAGGGCCGAGCACCCTGGGAGATACGCAGTATTTT. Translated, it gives CASSYSIGPSTLGDTQYF.

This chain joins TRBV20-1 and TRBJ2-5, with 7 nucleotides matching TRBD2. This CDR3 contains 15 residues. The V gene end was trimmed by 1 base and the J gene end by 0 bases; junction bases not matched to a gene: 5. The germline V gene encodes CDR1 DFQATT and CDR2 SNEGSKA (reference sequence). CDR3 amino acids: CSARVPSGNQETQYF. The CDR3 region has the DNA TGCAGTGCTAGAGTCCCTAGCGGAAACCAAGAGACCCAGTACTTC.

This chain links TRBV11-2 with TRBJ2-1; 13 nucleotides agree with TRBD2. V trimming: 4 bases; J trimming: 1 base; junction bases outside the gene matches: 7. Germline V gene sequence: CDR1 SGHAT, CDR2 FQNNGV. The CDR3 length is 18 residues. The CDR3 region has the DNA TGTGCCAGCAGCTCCGGACTAGCGGGAGCCTTTTCCTACAATGAGCAGTTCTTC. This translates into CASSSGLAGAFSYNEQFF. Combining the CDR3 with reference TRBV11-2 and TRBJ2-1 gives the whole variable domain EAGVAQSPRYKIIEKRQSVAFWCNPISGHATLYWYQQILGQGPKLLIQFQNNGVVDDSQLPKDRFSAERLKGVDSTLKIQPAKLEDSAVYLCASSSGLAGAFSYNEQFFGPGTRLTVL.

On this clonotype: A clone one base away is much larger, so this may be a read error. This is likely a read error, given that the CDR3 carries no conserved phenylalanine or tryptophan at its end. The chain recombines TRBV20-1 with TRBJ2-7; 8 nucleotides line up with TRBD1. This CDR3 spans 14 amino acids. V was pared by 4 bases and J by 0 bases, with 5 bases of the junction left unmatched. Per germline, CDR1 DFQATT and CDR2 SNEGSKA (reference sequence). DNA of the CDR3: TGCAGTGCTAACCTTGACAGGGGCTCCTACGAGCAGTACCTC. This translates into CSANLDRGSYEQYL.

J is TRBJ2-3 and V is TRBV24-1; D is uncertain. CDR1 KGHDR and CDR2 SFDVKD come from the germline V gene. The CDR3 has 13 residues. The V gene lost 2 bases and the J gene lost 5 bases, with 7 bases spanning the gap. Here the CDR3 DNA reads TGTGCCACCAGTGATTCGCTCAGAGATACGCAGTATTTT. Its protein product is CATSDSLRDTQYF.

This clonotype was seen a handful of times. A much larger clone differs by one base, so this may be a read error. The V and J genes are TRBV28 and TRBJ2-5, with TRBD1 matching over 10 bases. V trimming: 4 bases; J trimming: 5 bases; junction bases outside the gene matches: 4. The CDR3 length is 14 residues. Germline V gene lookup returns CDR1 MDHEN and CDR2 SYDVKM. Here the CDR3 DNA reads TGTGCCAGCAGTTGGGAGGGACAGGGGGAGACCCAGTACTTC. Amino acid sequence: CASSWEGQGETQYF.

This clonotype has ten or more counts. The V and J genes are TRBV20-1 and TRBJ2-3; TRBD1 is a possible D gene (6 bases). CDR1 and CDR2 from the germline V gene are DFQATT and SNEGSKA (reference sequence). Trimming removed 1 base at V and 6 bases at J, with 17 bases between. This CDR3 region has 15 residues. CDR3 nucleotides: TGCAGTGCTAGAGGGCCCAGGGGTACAGTGGATACGCAGTATTTT. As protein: CSARGPRGTVDTQYF.

Here the CDR3 DNA reads TGCGCCAGCAGCCCCGACAGTGGTGGGCAGCCCCAGCATTTT. Protein: CASSPDSGGQPQHF. The V call is TRBV5-1, the J call TRBJ1-5; D perhaps matches TRBD1 (5 bases). Germline values: CDR1 SGHRS, CDR2 YFSETQ. The CDR3 is 14 residues long. V lost 4 bases, J lost 7 bases, and 15 bases lay in between.

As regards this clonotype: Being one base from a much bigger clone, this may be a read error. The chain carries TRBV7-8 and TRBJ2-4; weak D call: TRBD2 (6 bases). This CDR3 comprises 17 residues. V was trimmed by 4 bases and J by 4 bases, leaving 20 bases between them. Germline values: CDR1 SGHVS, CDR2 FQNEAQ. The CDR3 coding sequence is TGTGCCAGCAGCTCGATAGATACCAGACGGGGGAAAAACATTCAGTACTTC. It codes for CASSSIDTRRGKNIQYF.

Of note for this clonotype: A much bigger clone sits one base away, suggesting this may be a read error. This CDR3 is CASREPGELFF. The CDR3 DNA sequence: TGTGCCAGCAGGGAGCCCGGGGAGCTGTTTTTT. V usage is TRBV6-2 or TRBV6-3 and J usage is TRBJ2-2, with D hard to call. The CDR3 loop spans 11 amino acids. CDR1 is MNHEY, CDR2 SVGEGT, per germline. Trimming removed 6 bases at V and 6 bases at J, with 5 bases between.

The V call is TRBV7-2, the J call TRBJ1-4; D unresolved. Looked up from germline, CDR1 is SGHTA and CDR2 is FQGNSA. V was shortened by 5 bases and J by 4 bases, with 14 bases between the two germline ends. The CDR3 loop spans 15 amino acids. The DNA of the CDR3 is TGTGCCAGCAGCACTCGCTCGGGAATTAATGAAAAACTGTTTTTT. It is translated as CASSTRSGINEKLFF.

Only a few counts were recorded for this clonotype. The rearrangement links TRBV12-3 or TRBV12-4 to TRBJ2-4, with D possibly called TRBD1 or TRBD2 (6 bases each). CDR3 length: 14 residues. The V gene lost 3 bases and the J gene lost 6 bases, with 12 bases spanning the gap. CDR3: CASSLGGAGNIQYF. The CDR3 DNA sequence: TGTGCCAGCAGTTTGGGGGGCGCCGGAAACATTCAGTACTTC.

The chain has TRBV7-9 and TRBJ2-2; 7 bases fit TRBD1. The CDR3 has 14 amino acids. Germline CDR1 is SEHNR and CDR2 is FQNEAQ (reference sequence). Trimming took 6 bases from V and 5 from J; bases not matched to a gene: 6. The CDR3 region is CASRETGQTGELFF. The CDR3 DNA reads TGTGCCAGCAGGGAGACAGGGCAAACCGGGGAGCTGTTTTTT.

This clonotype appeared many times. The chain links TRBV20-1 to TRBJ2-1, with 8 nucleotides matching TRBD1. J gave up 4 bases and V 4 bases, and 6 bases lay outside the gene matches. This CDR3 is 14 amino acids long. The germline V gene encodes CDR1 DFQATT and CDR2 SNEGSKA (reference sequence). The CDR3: CSAIPRGRYNEQFF. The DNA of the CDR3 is TGCAGTGCTATACCCAGGGGGCGTTACAATGAGCAGTTCTTC.

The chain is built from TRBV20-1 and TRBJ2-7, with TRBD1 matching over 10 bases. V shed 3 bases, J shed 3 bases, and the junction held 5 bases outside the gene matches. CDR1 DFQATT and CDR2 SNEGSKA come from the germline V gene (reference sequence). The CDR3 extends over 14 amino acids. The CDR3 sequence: CSASRDRGNYEQYF. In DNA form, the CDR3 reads TGCAGTGCTAGCCGGGACAGGGGCAACTACGAGCAGTACTTC.